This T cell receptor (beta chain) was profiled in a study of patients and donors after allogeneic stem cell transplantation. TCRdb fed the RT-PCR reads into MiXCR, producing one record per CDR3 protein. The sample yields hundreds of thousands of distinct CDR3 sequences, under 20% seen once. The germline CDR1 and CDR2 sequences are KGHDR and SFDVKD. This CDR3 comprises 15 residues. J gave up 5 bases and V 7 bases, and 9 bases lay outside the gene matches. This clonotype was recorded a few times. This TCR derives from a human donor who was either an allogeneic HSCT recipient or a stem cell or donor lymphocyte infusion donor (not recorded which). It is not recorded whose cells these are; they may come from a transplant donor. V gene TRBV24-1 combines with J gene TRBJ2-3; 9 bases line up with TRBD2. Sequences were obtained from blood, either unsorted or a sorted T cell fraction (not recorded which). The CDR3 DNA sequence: TGTGCCACCAGCGACGCGGGAGGGCCGGGAGATACGCAGTATTTT. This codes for CATSDAGGPGDTQYF.